This T cell receptor (beta chain) was profiled in a study of shared clonotypes between healthy human individuals. Study-wide background: Samples came from a couple of female and three male donors aged 18 to 49.

As originally analysed: ImmunoSEQ gave junction-only sequences without quality scores, so filtering differed. The assay was immunoSEQ multiplex PCR, and TCRdb's table has in-frame clones only and misses some. V and J calls plus clone size are reproduced from that table; the DNA served to infer D and trimming. The data contain some 500,000 clones, approximately 95% of them singletons. Trimming removed 6 bases at V and 8 bases at J, with 19 bases between. CDR1 is MDHEN and CDR2 is SYDVKM in the germline V gene. The CDR3 has 14 residues. The chain has TRBV28 and TRBJ1-2; unclear D gene. The sequencing input was naive CD4+ T cells sorted from blood. Subset reported: CD45RA+ positively selected. The TCR originated in a woman aged 25 to 39 in good health. The CDR3 loop reads CASRIHRERSGYTF. CDR3 DNA: TGTGCCAGCAGGATCCATCGCGAACGCAGCGGCTACACCTTC.